This passage covers 29 T cell receptor beta chains from one sample sequenced in a study of T cell responses to AZD1222 COVID-19 vaccine. TCRdb's table, derived via immunoSEQ multiplex PCR, lists solely in-frame clones and lacks some. The sample lists 150,000 to 200,000 clones, approximately 94% occurring once. Sequencing used peripheral blood, obtained 28 days after the second AZD1222 dose. These receptors came from an adult who received the AZD1222 COVID-19 vaccine.

The chain carries TRBV6-5 and TRBJ2-3, with a weak D call TRBD2 (5 bases). The V end was cut by 2 bases, the J end by 0 bases, with 9 bases between. Looked up from germline, CDR1 is MNHEY and CDR2 is SVGAGI. This CDR3 region has 15 residues. CDR3 loop: CASSYERSSTDTQYF. The CDR3 nucleotides read TGTGCCAGCAGTTACGAGCGGTCGAGCACAGATACGCAGTATTTT.

The genes are TRBV5-3 and TRBJ2-1, with TRBD2 matching 9 bases. TRBV5-3 is placed among ORFs of uncertain function. The V and J ends lost 5 bases and 7 bases, in that order; junction bases with no gene match: 10. There are 15 residues in the CDR3. CDR3 in amino acids: CARRFRREGINEQFF. In nucleotides, the CDR3 is TGTGCCAGAAGGTTCCGGCGGGAGGGAATAAATGAGCAGTTCTTC.

V usage is TRBV7-6 and J usage is TRBJ1-3; D not resolved. V was shortened by 0 bases and J by 2 bases, with 8 bases between the two germline ends. The germline V gene encodes CDR1 SGHVS and CDR2 FNYEAQ. The length of the CDR3 is 15 residues. The CDR3: CASSLASGTGNTIYF. The CDR3 bases are TGTGCCAGCAGCTTAGCGTCCGGGACTGGAAACACCATATATTTT. Drawing the rest from reference TRBV7-6 and TRBJ1-3, the complete variable domain is GAGVSQSPRYKVTKRGQDVALRCDPISGHVSLYWYRQALGQGPEFLTYFNYEAQQDKSGLPNDRFSAERPEGSISTLTIQRTEQRDSAMYRCASSLASGTGNTIYFGEGSWLTVV.

V is TRBV12-3 or TRBV12-4 and J is TRBJ1-5; no clear D gene. The CDR3 length is 12 residues. With 3 bases removed from V and 3 bases from J, the gap between germline ends came to 3 bases. Here the CDR3 DNA reads TGTGCCAGCAGTTTCATCAATCAGCCCCAGCATTTT. This sequence encodes CASSFINQPQHF.

In regard to this clone: Other DNA sequences in this sample translate to the same CDR3. The rearrangement uses TRBV19 and TRBJ1-1, with D unclear. CDR1 and CDR2 (germline): LNHDA, SQIVND (reference sequence). V lost 7 bases and J lost 5, with 11 bases in between. The CDR3 has 12 residues. CDR3 region: CASTRGLTEAFF. The CDR3 DNA reads TGTGCCAGTACTCGAGGTTTAACTGAAGCTTTCTTT.

V usage is TRBV30 and J usage is TRBJ2-7, with TRBD1 as a possible D gene (7 bases). Trimming stripped 4 bases from V and 1 base from J, with 11 bases between. The CDR3 has 13 amino acids. CDR1 and CDR2 from the germline V gene are GTSNPN and SVGIG (reference sequence). CDR3 DNA sequence: TGTGCCTGGAAGGGGGCGGGATCCTACGAGCAGTACTTC. Its protein is CAWKGAGSYEQYF.

V usage is TRBV9 and J usage is TRBJ2-2; tentative D call: TRBD2 (5 bases). V lost 4 bases and J lost 10, with 23 bases in between. The CDR3 runs to 16 residues. The V gene's germline CDR1 is SGDLS and CDR2 YYNGEE. The CDR3 region is CASSPRGSFLPEELFF. As DNA, the CDR3 is TGTGCCAGCAGCCCCCGGGGAAGTTTCCTCCCCGAGGAGCTGTTTTTT.

This chain uses TRBV7-8 with TRBJ2-1; 11 bases agree with TRBD2. Germline values: CDR1 SGHVS, CDR2 FQNEAQ. The V segment lost 5 bases and the J segment 7 bases; nucleotides outside the gene matches: 13. The CDR3 length is 17 residues. The CDR3 bases are TGTGCCAGCAGCCCTGGAATAGCGGGAGGGCCAAGGAATGAGCAGTTCTTC. It yields the protein CASSPGIAGGPRNEQFF.

The chain has TRBV5-4 and TRBJ2-7; tentatively, D is TRBD2 (5 bases). This CDR3 is 14 amino acids long. The V end lost 10 bases, the J end lost 0 bases, and 17 bases lay between the germline ends. Germline V gene sequence: CDR1 SGHNT, CDR2 YYREEE (reference sequence). The CDR3: CACRRSFSSYEQYF. Here the CDR3 DNA reads TGTGCCTGCCGGAGGTCGTTCAGCTCCTACGAGCAGTACTTC.

The rearrangement joins TRBV29-1 to TRBJ2-2; D remains ambiguous. V lost 5 bases and J lost 5, with 9 bases in between. Germline-derived CDR1 and CDR2 are SQVTM and ANQGSEA. This CDR3 is 12 amino acids long. In DNA, the CDR3 is TGCAGCGTTAAGTCACAGACCGGGGAGCTGTTTTTT. Amino acid sequence: CSVKSQTGELFF.

This clone came up once. The V call is TRBV7-9, the J call TRBJ2-1; TRBD2 aligns across 11 bases. V dropped 8 bases and J dropped 7; count of bases not matched to a gene: 7. Germline CDR1 SEHNR, CDR2 FQNEAQ (reference sequence). The length of the CDR3 is 14 residues. In DNA, the CDR3 is TGTGCCAGCTCCGGGACTAGCGGTCTGAATGAGCAGTTCTTC. Its protein is CASSGTSGLNEQFF.

In its sample, this clone was seen once. The rearrangement joins TRBV30 to TRBJ2-5; D is ambiguous. The ends were cut back, 0 bases at V and 2 bases at J, with 4 bases in the middle. The CDR3 is made up of 12 amino acids. Germline CDR1 is GTSNPN and CDR2 is SVGIG (reference sequence). As DNA, the CDR3 is TGTGCCTGGAGTGTGAATCAAGAGACCCAGTACTTC. This codes for CAWSVNQETQYF.

The J gene is TRBJ2-1, the V gene TRBV4-1; D call uncertain. Germline V gives CDR1 MGHRA, CDR2 YSYEKL. V was trimmed by 6 bases and J by 0 bases, leaving 15 bases between them. The CDR3 is made up of 16 amino acids. The CDR3, as DNA: TGCGCCAGCAGACCGACTCCCCGAAGCTCCTACAATGAGCAGTTCTTC. Translation: CASRPTPRSSYNEQFF.

Comment on this clone: An end of the junction does not agree with germline; a read error may underlie this. Different DNA sequences within this sample yield the same CDR3. The V call is TRBV5-1, the J call TRBJ2-1; 14 bases are shared with TRBD2. Germline V gene sequence: CDR1 SGHRS, CDR2 YFSETQ. The CDR3 totals 16 residues. The CDR3 sequence is CASTLPGLAGVGEQFF. CDR3 sequence (DNA): TGCGCCAGCACCTTGCCGGGACTAGCGGGAGTAGGAGAGCAGTTCTTC.

This chain links TRBV7-3 with TRBJ2-5; 11 nucleotides line up with TRBD2. This CDR3 spans 15 amino acids. V was pared by 6 bases and J by 0 bases, with 3 bases of the junction left unmatched. Germline CDR1 and CDR2: SGHTA and FQGTGA. The CDR3 sequence: CASSPGLADQETQYF. DNA for the CDR3: TGTGCCAGCAGTCCGGGACTAGCGGACCAAGAGACCCAGTACTTC.

J is TRBJ2-5 and V is TRBV12-3 or TRBV12-4; no reliable D call. V shed 10 bases and J shed 2 bases, with 14 bases lying between them. This CDR3 is 13 amino acids long. The DNA for the CDR3 is TGTGCCACAACTCCAGACGGGCAAGAGACCCAGTACTTC. It translates to CATTPDGQETQYF.

V usage is TRBV12-2 and J usage is TRBJ2-4; TRBD2 was called by the table and not checked on the DNA. TRBV12-2 is described as a pseudogene. The CDR3 is 16 residues long. The CDR3 DNA follows: TGTGCAAGTCGCTTAGTTGTCTACCTAGCCAAAAACATTCAGTACTTC. Translating gives CASRLVVYLAKNIQYF.

The rearrangement links TRBV27 to TRBJ2-1, with D perhaps matching TRBD2 (6 bases). There are 15 residues in the CDR3. The V end was cut by 1 base, the J end by 7 bases, with 14 bases between. Germline V gene data show CDR1 as MNHEY and CDR2 as SMNVEV (reference sequence). CDR3 loop: CASSLFGLTWNEQFF. CDR3 in DNA: TGTGCCAGCAGTTTATTCGGACTAACCTGGAATGAGCAGTTCTTC.

The chain links TRBV14 to TRBJ1-1; no reliable D call. V was pared by 4 bases and J by 2 bases, with 8 bases between. This CDR3 is built from 13 residues. The germline CDR1 and CDR2 sequences are SGHDN and FVKESK. Written as DNA, the CDR3 is TGTGCCAGCAGCCTTGGTAGAAACACTGAAGCTTTCTTT. Its protein product is CASSLGRNTEAFF.

The chain recombines TRBV30 with TRBJ2-1, with no clear D. Trimming took off 2 bases at V and 6 bases at J, with 17 bases between the two ends. This CDR3 comprises 15 residues. Germline V gene data show CDR1 as GTSNPN and CDR2 as SVGIG (reference sequence). DNA of the CDR3: TGTGCCTGGAGTATCCCGGGTCCCTCCCTCAATGAGCAGTTCTTC. It encodes CAWSIPGPSLNEQFF. The full variable domain, rest sourced from reference TRBV30 and TRBJ2-1, is SQTIHQWPATLVQPVGSPLSLECTVEGTSNPNLYWYRQAAGRGLQLLFYSVGIGQISSEVPQNLSASRPQDRQFILSSKKLLLSDSGFYLCAWSIPGPSLNEQFFGPGTRLTVL.

This sequence joins TRBV6-6 and TRBJ2-1; a weak D match, TRBD2 (7 bases). This CDR3 comprises 14 residues. Germline V gene data show CDR1 as MNHNY and CDR2 as SVGAGI (reference sequence). Deletions cut 5 bases from V and 1 base from J, with 9 bases between. The CDR3 DNA reads TGTGCCAGCAGTGAGGGGGGGTCCTACAATGAGCAGTTCTTC. Its protein is CASSEGGSYNEQFF.

This sequence joins TRBV9 and TRBJ1-5; the D is unclear. CDR3 length equals 15 residues. Trimming took off 2 bases at V and 0 bases at J, with 9 bases between the two ends. CDR1 and CDR2 (germline): SGDLS, YYNGEE. The CDR3 DNA reads as TGTGCCAGCAGCGTGGGAGAAAATAGCAATCAGCCCCAGCATTTT. It codes for CASSVGENSNQPQHF.

This clone has more than one count but fewer than ten. The chain uses TRBV6-5 and TRBJ2-5, with 11 bases aligning to TRBD1. Germline CDR1 reads MNHEY; CDR2 reads SVGAGI. V gave up 5 bases and J gave up 0 bases; unmatched junction bases: 2. The CDR3 has 15 amino acids. This chain's CDR3 is CASSPDRGHQETQYF. The CDR3 bases are TGTGCCAGCAGTCCGGACAGGGGGCACCAAGAGACCCAGTACTTC.

This chain uses TRBV20-1 with TRBJ2-7; a possible D gene is TRBD1 (5 bases). This CDR3 region has 11 residues. Deletions cut 0 bases from V and 6 bases from J, with 6 bases between. Germline loops: CDR1 DFQATT, CDR2 SNEGSKA (reference sequence). CDR3 DNA sequence: TGCAGTGCTAGAGACGACAGCGAGCAGTACTTC. Translating it yields CSARDDSEQYF.

This clone came up a few times. This chain uses TRBV19 with TRBJ2-3; 9 nucleotides align to TRBD2. J gave up 3 bases and V 5 bases, and 9 bases lay outside the gene matches. CDR1 LNHDA and CDR2 SQIVND come from the germline V gene (reference sequence). CDR3 length: 16 residues. The CDR3 DNA reads as TGTGCCAGTAGTCTGGGACCCGCGGGGGGGACAGATACGCAGTATTTT. It encodes CASSLGPAGGTDTQYF. The variable domain in full, with the rest retrieved from reference TRBV19 and TRBJ2-3, is DGGITQSPKYLFRKEGQNVTLSCEQNLNHDAMYWYRQDPGQGLRLIYYSQIVNDFQKGDIAEGYSVSREKKESFPLTVTSAQKNPTAFYLCASSLGPAGGTDTQYFGPGTRLTVL.

The chain uses TRBV11-1 and TRBJ1-3; 7 bases are shared with TRBD1. CDR3 size: 14 residues. Losses at the gene ends were 5 bases for V and 4 bases for J; bases not matched to a gene: 5. CDR1 and CDR2 from the germline V gene are SGHAT and FQDESV (reference sequence). The CDR3 here is CASSPTGFGNTIYF. The CDR3 DNA sequence: TGTGCCAGCAGCCCGACAGGGTTCGGAAACACCATATATTTT.

V and J are TRBV28 and TRBJ2-7, with 11 positions matching TRBD1. The ends lost 5 bases at V and 6 bases at J; junction bases unmatched: 6. The CDR3 extends over 14 amino acids. Germline lookup yields CDR1 MDHEN and CDR2 SYDVKM. The CDR3 region has the DNA TGTGCCAGCAGTCCCCGGGACAGGGGGACCGAGCAGTACTTC. It codes for CASSPRDRGTEQYF. Looking up the rest from reference TRBV28 and TRBJ2-7 gives the full variable domain: DVKVTQSSRYLVKRTGEKVFLECVQDMDHENMFWYRQDPGLGLRLIYFSYDVKMKEKGDIPEGYSVSREKKERFSLILESASTNQTSMYLCASSPRDRGTEQYFGPGTRLTVT.

The CDR3 region has the DNA TGTGCCAGCAGCCTCTCAGGGACAGGCAAAGAGACCCAGTACTTC. It translates to CASSLSGTGKETQYF. The chain couples TRBV5-4 to TRBJ2-5; 8 bases map to TRBD1. J lost 3 bases, V lost 4 bases, and 8 bases had no gene match. This CDR3 contains 15 residues. In germline, CDR1 is SGHNT, CDR2 YYREEE (reference sequence).

The gene calls are TRBV28 and TRBJ2-7; 10 positions match TRBD2. Germline CDR1 MDHEN, CDR2 SYDVKM. Unmatched junction bases numbered 8, after V lost 5 bases and J lost 1 base. The CDR3 has 16 residues. The CDR3 DNA reads as TGTGCCAGCAGTCCCCATAGCGGGAGGCATTCCTACGAGCAGTACTTC. Its protein is CASSPHSGRHSYEQYF. The full variable domain, with the rest looked up from reference TRBV28 and TRBJ2-7, is DVKVTQSSRYLVKRTGEKVFLECVQDMDHENMFWYRQDPGLGLRLIYFSYDVKMKEKGDIPEGYSVSREKKERFSLILESASTNQTSMYLCASSPHSGRHSYEQYFGPGTRLTVT.